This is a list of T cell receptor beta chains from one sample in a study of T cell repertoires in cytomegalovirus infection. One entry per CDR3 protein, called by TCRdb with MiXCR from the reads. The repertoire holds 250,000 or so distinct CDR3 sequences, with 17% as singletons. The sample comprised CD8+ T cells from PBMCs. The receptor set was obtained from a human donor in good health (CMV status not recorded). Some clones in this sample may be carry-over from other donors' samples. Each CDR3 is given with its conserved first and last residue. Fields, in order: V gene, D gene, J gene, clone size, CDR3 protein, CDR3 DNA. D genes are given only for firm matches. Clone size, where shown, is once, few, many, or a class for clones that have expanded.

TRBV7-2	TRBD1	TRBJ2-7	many	CASSKRQGPYEQYF	TGTGCCAGCAGCAAGAGACAGGGACCCTACGAGCAGTACTTC
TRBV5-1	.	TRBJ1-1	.	CASSLDIAGLLNTEAFF	TGCGCCAGCAGCTTGGATATTGCCGGGCTTCTGAACACTGAAGCTTTCTTT
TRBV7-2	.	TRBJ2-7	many	CASSLSDYEQYF	TGTGCCAGCAGCTTAAGTGATTACGAGCAGTACTTC
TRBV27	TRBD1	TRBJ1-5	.	CASSPGTGGSQPQHF	TGTGCCAGCAGCCCTGGGACAGGGGGCAGTCAGCCCCAGCATTTT
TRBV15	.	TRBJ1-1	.	CATSSVGQGRNTEAFF	TGTGCCACCAGCTCCGTGGGGCAGGGCAGGAACACTGAAGCTTTCTTT
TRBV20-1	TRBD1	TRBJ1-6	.	CSARDQKQDREFYSYNSPLHF	TGCAGTGCTAGAGATCAGAAACAGGACAGGGAATTCTACTCCTATAATTCACCCCTCCACTTT
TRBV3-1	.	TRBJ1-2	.	CASSQYRDIRGYTF	TGTGCCAGCAGCCAATATCGGGACATTCGGGGCTACACCTTC
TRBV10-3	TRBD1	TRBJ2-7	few	CAISPPGQSYEQYF	TGTGCCATCAGTCCTCCGGGACAGAGCTACGAGCAGTACTTC
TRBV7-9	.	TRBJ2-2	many	CASSPHSGDRARTGELFF	TGTGCCAGCAGCCCACATAGCGGGGACAGGGCAAGGACCGGGGAGCTGTTTTTT
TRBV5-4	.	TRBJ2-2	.	CASSLYPGELFF	TGTGCCAGCAGCTTGTACCCCGGGGAGCTGTTTTTT
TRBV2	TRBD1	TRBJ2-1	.	CASSGTGGVRGDSYNEQFF	TGTGCCAGCAGTGGGACAGGGGGCGTCCGGGGGGACTCCTACAATGAGCAGTTCTTC
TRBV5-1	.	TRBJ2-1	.	CASGGFGETGNEQFF	TGCGCCAGTGGGGGTTTCGGGGAAACAGGCAATGAGCAGTTCTTC
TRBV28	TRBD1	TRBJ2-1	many	CASSPDTGTEYNEQFF	TGTGCCAGCAGTCCCGACACCGGGACAGAGTACAATGAGCAGTTCTTC
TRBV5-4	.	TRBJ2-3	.	CASSPGDF	TGTGCCAGCAGCCCAGGGGATTTT
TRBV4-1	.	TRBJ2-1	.	CASSLEVRSSYNEQFF	TGCGCCAGCAGCCTGGAAGTTAGAAGCTCCTACAATGAGCAGTTCTTC
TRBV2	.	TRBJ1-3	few	CASPGGSAGNTIYF	TGTGCCTCCCCCGGGGGGTCCGCTGGAAACACCATATATTTT
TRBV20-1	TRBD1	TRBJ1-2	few	CSASTGGSYGYTF	TGCAGTGCTTCAACAGGGGGGAGCTATGGCTACACCTTC
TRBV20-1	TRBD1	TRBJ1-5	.	CSAEDRGQPQHF	TGCAGTGCCGAGGACAGGGGACAGCCCCAGCATTTT
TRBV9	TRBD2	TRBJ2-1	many	CASSVGPSGDSYNEQFF	TGTGCCAGCAGCGTAGGGCCTAGCGGGGATTCCTACAATGAGCAGTTCTTC
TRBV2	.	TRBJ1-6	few	CASRPSENSPLHF	TGTGCCAGCAGGCCCAGCGAAAATTCACCCCTCCACTTT
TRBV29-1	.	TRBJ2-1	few	CSVVGNKGSSYNEQFF	TGCAGCGTTGTTGGGAACAAGGGCAGCTCCTACAATGAGCAGTTCTTC
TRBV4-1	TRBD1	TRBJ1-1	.	CASSQERGTGGAGTEAFF	TGCGCCAGCAGCCAAGAAAGGGGGACAGGGGGCGCGGGCACTGAAGCTTTCTTT
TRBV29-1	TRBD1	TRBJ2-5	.	CSVVPDRGEETQYF	TGCAGCGTTGTCCCCGACAGGGGTGAAGAGACCCAGTACTTC
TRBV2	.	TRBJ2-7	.	CASAPTPRPQGIDEQYF	TGTGCCAGCGCCCCTACCCCCAGACCCCAGGGGATCGACGAGCAGTACTTC
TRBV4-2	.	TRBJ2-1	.	CASSQDIGGASYNEQFF	TGTGCCAGCAGCCAAGATATAGGGGGGGCCTCCTACAATGAGCAGTTCTTC
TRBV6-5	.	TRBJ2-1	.	CASSYSIPGRYNEQFF	TGTGCCAGCAGTTACTCGATTCCGGGGCGTTACAATGAGCAGTTCTTC
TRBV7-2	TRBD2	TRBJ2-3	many	CASSLSSGGDTKYTDTQYF	TGTGCCAGCAGCTTATCCAGCGGGGGGGACACCAAGTACACAGATACGCAGTATTTT
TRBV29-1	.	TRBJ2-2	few	CSVEDGNTGELFF	TGCAGCGTTGAAGATGGGAACACCGGGGAGCTGTTTTTT